The source of this TCR beta chain is a study of T cell repertoires in cytomegalovirus infection. MiXCR, applied by TCRdb to the reads, yields one record per CDR3 protein. The data contain approximately 730,000 distinct CDR3 sequences, roughly 33% of them seen just once; the ten biggest clones take up roughly 18%. The V and J ends lost 5 bases and 0 bases respectively, with 8 bases between them. This CDR3 is built from 14 residues. This clonotype was found a few times. Its antigen is as yet unknown. The sequencing used cultured PBMCs, collected from culture after CMV antigen stimulation. The chain joins TRBV12-3 or TRBV12-4 to TRBJ1-3; unclear D gene. The clonotype originates from a human donor in good health (CMV status not recorded). Some clones in this sample may be carry-over from other donors' samples. CDR3 sequence (DNA): TGTGCCAGCAGTATACGCTTCTCTGGAAACACCATATATTTT. It specifies CASSIRFSGNTIYF.